This TCR beta chain is from a study of blood T cells in healthy people across ages. Findings and limits, study-wide: When set beside aged donors, long-lived donors presented more naive CD4+ cells and higher diversity.

V lost 0 bases and J 0 bases, leaving 9 bases between the germline ends. Germline CDR1 reads SGHRS; CDR2 reads YFSETQ. This CDR3 has 15 amino acids. As regards this clonotype: The antigen remains undetermined.

Each sample used at least 6.5 million PBMCs. A second about 7 to 11 cycle PCR used barcoded and J-beta primers. Every cDNA was tagged by a template-switch adaptor with 12 random nucleotides. Sequencing yielded, for each sample, at least 2.5 million paired-end reads carrying CDR3. TCRdb redid the calling of the 5' RACE reads with MiXCR, one entry per CDR3 protein. The sample holds 700,000 to 950,000 distinct CDR3 sequences; 58% are singletons and the top ten take 22%. Input material: blood. The TCR originated in a man aged 25-45 years in good health. The chain recombines TRBV5-1 with TRBJ2-5; a weak D match, TRBD2 (6 bases). The CDR3 nucleotides read TGCGCCAGCAGCTTGGCGGGGGTGTACCAAGAGACCCAGTACTTC. It translates to CASSLAGVYQETQYF.